The sequence of this T cell receptor (beta chain) was determined in a study of response to subunit inactivated influenza vaccine. Study-wide findings and caveats: T cells newly recruited by each seasonal influenza vaccination are few, the authors suggested.

With regard to this clonotype: Its specificity is not known.

V was pared by 3 bases and J by 5 bases, with 17 bases between. This CDR3 contains 16 residues. The V gene's germline CDR1 is SGHAT and CDR2 FQNNGV. One entry per CDR3 protein, called by TCRdb with MiXCR from the RT-PCR reads. Here the sample spans hundreds of thousands of distinct CDR3 sequences, 9.5% to 13% being singletons. This specimen was PBMCs from blood, taken about 6 weeks after vaccination. The V gene is TRBV11-2, the J gene TRBJ2-1, with D tentatively TRBD1 (7 bases). This clonotype was obtained from a man over 45 who received an inactivated influenza vaccine. The DNA of the CDR3 is TGTGCCAGCAGCTTTGTTGCGGGACAGACTCACAATGAGCAGTTCTTC. It is translated as CASSFVAGQTHNEQFF.